These 17 T cell receptor beta chains were sequenced from one sample in a study of T cell changes during pregnancy in multiple sclerosis. The data were produced by immunoSEQ multiplex PCR, yet TCRdb's version contains in-frame clones alone and is incomplete. Here the sample spans around 45,000 clones, 75% to 95% being singletons. Sequenced material: CD4+ T cells from peripheral blood mononuclear cells, taken in the second trimester of pregnancy. The receptors derive from a female donor in good health, enrolled as a control in a pregnancy study.

The chain carries TRBV19 and TRBJ2-5; 9 positions agree with TRBD1. J was trimmed by 1 base and V by 3 bases; bases with no gene match: 6. Germline CDR1 reads LNHDA; CDR2 reads SQIVND (reference sequence). The CDR3 contains 16 residues. This CDR3 reads CASSMVRTGVQETQYF. CDR3 in DNA: TGTGCCAGTAGTATGGTTAGGACAGGGGTCCAAGAGACCCAGTACTTC.

This chain uses TRBV5-8 with TRBJ1-2; no definite D call. The CDR3 is 14 amino acids. In germline, CDR1 is SGHTS, CDR2 YDEGEE. V was trimmed by 2 bases and J by 4 bases, leaving 12 bases between them. In DNA form, the CDR3 reads TGTGCCAGCAGCTTCCAAGGCAGAGGCTATGGCTACACCTTC. This gives the protein CASSFQGRGYGYTF.

The genes are TRBV7-9 and TRBJ2-7, with a possible D match to TRBD2 (5 bases). The V and J ends lost 1 base and 6 bases respectively, with 13 bases between them. This CDR3 is 14 amino acids long. Germline V gene lookup returns CDR1 SEHNR and CDR2 FQNEAQ (reference sequence). CDR3 amino acids: CASSLERRSGEQYF. The CDR3 DNA reads TGTGCCAGCAGCTTAGAGCGGAGGTCGGGCGAGCAGTACTTC. Together with reference TRBV7-9 and TRBJ2-7, the CDR3 gives the full variable domain: DTGVSQNPRHKITKRGQNVTFRCDPISEHNRLYWYRQTLGQGPEFLTYFQNEAQLEKSRLLSDRFSAERPKGSFSTLEIQRTEQGDSAMYLCASSLERRSGEQYFGPGTRLTVT.

The chain carries TRBV9 and TRBJ2-5, with D perhaps matching TRBD2 (6 bases). The CDR3 is 16 residues long. Deletions cut 0 bases from V and 1 base from J, with 13 bases between. Germline CDR1 SGDLS, CDR2 YYNGEE. Written as DNA, the CDR3 is TGTGCCAGCAGCGTAGGGACACGGGACTTCCAAGAGACCCAGTACTTC. Amino acid sequence: CASSVGTRDFQETQYF.

The rearrangement uses TRBV28 and TRBJ2-7, with D maybe TRBD1 (6 bases). Trimming stripped 6 bases from V and 3 bases from J, with 21 bases between. The germline CDR1 and CDR2 sequences are MDHEN and SYDVKM. The CDR3 consists of 16 residues. CDR3 in amino acids: CASSSAGTPTYYEQYF. The CDR3 nucleotides read TGTGCCAGCAGCTCAGCCGGGACACCGACCTACTACGAGCAGTACTTC.

This rearrangement joins TRBV5-1 to TRBJ2-7; D perhaps matches TRBD1 (5 bases). The germline V and J ends were trimmed by 2 bases and 3 bases, with 12 bases remaining between them. CDR3 length: 14 amino acids. Germline CDR1 reads SGHRS; CDR2 reads YFSETQ. The CDR3 DNA reads as TGCGCCAGCAGCTTAAGCAGGGTTGACTACGAGCAGTACTTC. Translated: CASSLSRVDYEQYF. The full variable domain, in which reference TRBV5-1 and TRBJ2-7 provide the parts outside the CDR3, is KAGVTQTPRYLIKTRGQQVTLSCSPISGHRSVSWYQQTPGQGLQFLFEYFSETQRNKGNFPGRFSGRQFSNSRSEMNVSTLELGDSALYLCASSLSRVDYEQYFGPGTRLTVT.

This CDR3 is CASSLLPPGTSGINEQFF. For the CDR3, the DNA is TGCGCCAGCAGCTTGCTCCCCCCCGGGACTAGCGGGATCAATGAGCAGTTCTTC. The chain has TRBV5-1 and TRBJ2-1, with 13 bases that match TRBD2. Germline loops: CDR1 SGHRS, CDR2 YFSETQ. This CDR3 contains 18 residues. Trimming removed 1 base from V and 6 bases from J; junction bases left unmatched: 10.

This clone was counted once. The chain links TRBV11-3 to TRBJ2-3; possible D gene TRBD2, 6 bases. Germline V gene lookup returns CDR1 SGHNT and CDR2 YENEEA. CDR3 size: 12 residues. V lost 3 bases and J 6 bases, leaving 7 bases between the germline ends. The CDR3 sequence: CASSFGGDTQYF. The CDR3, as DNA: TGTGCCAGCAGCTTTGGGGGGGATACGCAGTATTTT.

The chain couples TRBV19 to TRBJ1-5; the match to TRBD1 covers 7 bases. The V gene end was trimmed by 6 bases and the J gene end by 1 base; junction bases not matched to a gene: 12. CDR3 size: 17 residues. Germline CDR1 and CDR2: LNHDA and SQIVND (reference sequence). The CDR3 here is CASRSDYTDRSNQPQHF. The CDR3 DNA is TGTGCCAGTAGGAGTGACTACACGGACAGGAGCAATCAGCCCCAGCATTTT.

V usage is TRBV5-8 and J usage is TRBJ1-2, with D maybe TRBD1 (6 bases). The CDR3 has 18 amino acids. In germline, CDR1 is SGHTS, CDR2 YDEGEE. With 4 bases removed from V and 3 bases from J, the gap between germline ends came to 25 bases. As DNA, the CDR3 is TGTGCCAGCAGCGGAAACCATAAACAGGGACATATCGACTATGGCTACACCTTC. It yields the protein CASSGNHKQGHIDYGYTF.

The rearrangement links TRBV9 to TRBJ2-3; 13 bases are a match to TRBD2. The trim removed 3 bases at V and 6 bases at J, leaving 10 bases unmatched. This CDR3 spans 17 amino acids. The germline CDR1 and CDR2 sequences are SGDLS and YYNGEE. This chain's CDR3 is CASSGGLAGYTRDTQYF. In nucleotides, the CDR3 is TGTGCCAGCAGCGGGGGACTAGCGGGGTACACCCGCGATACGCAGTATTTT.

The gene calls are TRBV2 and TRBJ2-5; 9 nucleotides match TRBD1. After removal of 5 bases from V and 0 bases from J, the junction contained 7 bases not matched to a gene. The length of the CDR3 is 16 residues. Germline V lookup: CDR1 SNHLY, CDR2 FYNNEI. The CDR3 protein is CASSRQGVYHQETQYF. CDR3 DNA sequence: TGTGCCAGCAGTCGACAGGGGGTTTACCACCAAGAGACCCAGTACTTC.

This clone was recorded once. J is TRBJ2-3 and V is TRBV6-6, with 9 bases fitting TRBD2. In germline, CDR1 is MNHNY, CDR2 SVGAGI (reference sequence). J gave up 3 bases and V 4 bases, and 5 bases lay outside the gene matches. The CDR3 is 15 amino acids. In nucleotides, the CDR3 is TGTGCCAGCAGTTCAGCGGGAGGTGGTACAGATACGCAGTATTTT. It encodes CASSSAGGGTDTQYF.

The chain is built from TRBV30 and TRBJ2-1; TRBD1 might be the D (6 bases). Looked up from germline, CDR1 is GTSNPN and CDR2 is SVGIG (reference sequence). This CDR3 is built from 17 residues. The ends were cut back, 2 bases at V and 6 bases at J, with 23 bases in the middle. CDR3 sequence (DNA): TGTGCCTGGAGTCTCCGCGGTGTGGGGGCCAGTCTCAATGAGCAGTTCTTC. This codes for CAWSLRGVGASLNEQFF.

The gene calls are TRBV4-3 and TRBJ2-3, with 8 bases matching TRBD1. Trimming took 4 bases from V and 8 from J; bases not matched to a gene: 2. The CDR3 consists of 12 residues. Germline V gene data show CDR1 as LGHNA and CDR2 as YSLEER. DNA for the CDR3: TGCGCCAGCAGCCCACAGGGGGGTACGCAGTATTTT. Translation gives CASSPQGGTQYF.

This chain uses TRBV7-8 with TRBJ2-4, with D perhaps TRBD2 (6 bases). This CDR3 is 15 amino acids long. Per germline, CDR1 SGHVS and CDR2 FQNEAQ. V lost 1 base and J 8 bases, leaving 15 bases between the germline ends. CDR3 protein: CASSLEGGRGDIQYF. As DNA, the CDR3 is TGTGCCAGCAGCTTAGAAGGAGGGCGCGGTGACATTCAGTACTTC.

This clone is judged medium-sized (0.01 to 0.1%). V usage is TRBV5-6 and J usage is TRBJ2-5; 8 bases are shared with TRBD2. The CDR3 extends over 14 amino acids. J was trimmed by 4 bases and V by 0 bases; bases with no gene match: 2. Germline V lookup: CDR1 SGHDT, CDR2 YYEEEE. CDR3 sequence (DNA): TGTGCCAGCAGCTTGGCGGGGGGGGCAGAGACCCAGTACTTC. Amino acids: CASSLAGGAETQYF.